Shown below are 8 T cell receptor beta chains from a single sample sequenced in a study of blood T cell repertoires in COVID-19. Here immunoSEQ multiplex PCR was the method, and the copy in TCRdb shows in-frame clones only, minus some. The sample has about 160,000 clones, roughly 85% seen once. The sequenced sample was peripheral blood. The receptors come from a human donor with acute or convalescent COVID-19. The donor label of this sample is uncertain.

This clone was recorded once. This chain joins TRBV4-3 and TRBJ2-1; D uncertain. CDR3 size: 17 residues. CDR1 is LGHNA, CDR2 YSLEER, per germline. Trimming shortened V by 0 bases and J by 6 bases, and 18 bases separated the two germline ends. DNA of the CDR3: TGCGCCAGCAGCCAAGATTTCGTCCTTACAGTGGGCAATGAGCAGTTCTTC. Amino acids: CASSQDFVLTVGNEQFF.

This sequence joins TRBV6-5 and TRBJ1-1, with D maybe TRBD1 (5 bases). V was shortened by 6 bases and J by 6 bases, with 14 bases between the two germline ends. Germline CDR1 is MNHEY and CDR2 is SVGAGI. CDR3 size: 13 residues. This chain's CDR3 is CASRDEGRAEAFF. CDR3 coding DNA: TGTGCCAGCAGAGACGAGGGGAGGGCTGAAGCTTTCTTT.

The chain couples TRBV19 to TRBJ2-7, with 9 bases lining up with TRBD1. The V gene's germline CDR1 is LNHDA and CDR2 SQIVND (reference sequence). This CDR3 has 13 amino acids. Trimming cost V 6 bases and J 5 bases; bases outside gene matches: 5. This CDR3 reads CASSEQGADEQYF. Written as DNA, the CDR3 is TGTGCCAGTAGCGAACAGGGGGCCGACGAGCAGTACTTC. Complete variable domain (other parts from reference TRBV19 and TRBJ2-7): DGGITQSPKYLFRKEGQNVTLSCEQNLNHDAMYWYRQDPGQGLRLIYYSQIVNDFQKGDIAEGYSVSREKKESFPLTVTSAQKNPTAFYLCASSEQGADEQYFGPGTRLTVT.

The gene calls are TRBV5-1 and TRBJ2-3, with 7 bases matching TRBD1. This CDR3 region has 14 residues. CDR1 and CDR2 (germline): SGHRS, YFSETQ. V shed 4 bases and J 6 bases; nucleotides not matched to a gene: 8. CDR3 sequence: CASSTGDNLDTQYF. CDR3 nucleotide sequence: TGCGCCAGCAGCACAGGGGACAACTTGGATACGCAGTATTTT. Full variable domain (rest looked up from reference TRBV5-1 and TRBJ2-3): KAGVTQTPRYLIKTRGQQVTLSCSPISGHRSVSWYQQTPGQGLQFLFEYFSETQRNKGNFPGRFSGRQFSNSRSEMNVSTLELGDSALYLCASSTGDNLDTQYFGPGTRLTVL.

The chain recombines TRBV7-2 with TRBJ2-1, with TRBD2 matching over 9 bases. The germline CDR1 and CDR2 sequences are SGHTA and FQGNSA. The CDR3 runs to 15 residues. The V and J ends lost 5 bases and 6 bases, in that order; junction bases with no gene match: 8. The CDR3 sequence: CASSIGGGAVNEQFF. In nucleotides, the CDR3 is TGTGCCAGCAGCATCGGCGGGGGGGCGGTCAATGAGCAGTTCTTC.

The V gene is TRBV5-1, the J gene TRBJ2-1; 8 bases are a match to TRBD1. The CDR3 is 15 residues long. The ends lost 0 bases at V and 6 bases at J; junction bases unmatched: 5. Germline CDR1 is SGHRS and CDR2 is YFSETQ. The CDR3 loop reads CASSLVQGALNEQFF. The DNA of the CDR3 is TGCGCCAGCAGCTTGGTCCAGGGGGCACTCAATGAGCAGTTCTTC.

The chain has TRBV30 and TRBJ1-2; 10 bases map to TRBD1. The CDR3 runs 15 residues. Germline CDR1 reads GTSNPN; CDR2 reads SVGIG (reference sequence). The V gene end was trimmed by 0 bases and the J gene end by 5 bases; junction bases not matched to a gene: 6. The CDR3 DNA sequence: TGTGCCTGGAGTGTACGACAGGGGGCTTGGTATGGCTACACCTTC. It specifies CAWSVRQGAWYGYTF.

The V gene is TRBV3-1 (or the pseudogene TRBV3-2), the J gene TRBJ1-2; D gene unclear. Germline V lookup: CDR1 LGHDT, CDR2 YNNKEL (reference sequence). Deletions cut 3 bases from V and 7 bases from J, with 9 bases between. The CDR3 contains 12 residues. The DNA for the CDR3 is TGTGCCAGCAGCCAGGCTCAGATTGGCTACACCTTC. Protein sequence: CASSQAQIGYTF.